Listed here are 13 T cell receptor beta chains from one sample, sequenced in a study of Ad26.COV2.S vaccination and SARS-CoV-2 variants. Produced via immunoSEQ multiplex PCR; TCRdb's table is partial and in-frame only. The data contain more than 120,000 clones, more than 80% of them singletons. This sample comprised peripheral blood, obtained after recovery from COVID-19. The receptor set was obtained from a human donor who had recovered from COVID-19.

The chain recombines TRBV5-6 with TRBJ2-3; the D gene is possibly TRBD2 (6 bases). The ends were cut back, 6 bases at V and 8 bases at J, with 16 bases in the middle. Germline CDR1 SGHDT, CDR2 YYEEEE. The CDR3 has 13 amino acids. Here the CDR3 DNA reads TGTGCCAGCACAGCGGGCCCCATGACTACGCAGTATTTT. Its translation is CASTAGPMTTQYF.

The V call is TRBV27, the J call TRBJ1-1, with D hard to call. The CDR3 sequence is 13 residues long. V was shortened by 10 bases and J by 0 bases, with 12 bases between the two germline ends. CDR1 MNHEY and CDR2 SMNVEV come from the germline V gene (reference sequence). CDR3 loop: CATSTLMNTEAFF. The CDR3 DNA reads TGTGCCACCTCGACACTGATGAACACTGAAGCTTTCTTT.

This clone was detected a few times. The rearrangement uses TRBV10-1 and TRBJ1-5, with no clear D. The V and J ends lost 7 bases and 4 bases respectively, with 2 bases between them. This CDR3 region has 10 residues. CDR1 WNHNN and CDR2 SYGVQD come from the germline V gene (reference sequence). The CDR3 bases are TGCGCCAGCAAGAATCAGCCCCAGCATTTT. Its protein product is CASKNQPQHF.

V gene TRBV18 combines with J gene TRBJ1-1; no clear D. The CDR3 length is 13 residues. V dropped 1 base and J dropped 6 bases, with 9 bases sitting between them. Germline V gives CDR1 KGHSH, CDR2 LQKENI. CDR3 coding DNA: TGTGCCAGCTCACCACTAGGGTCCGCTGAAGCTTTCTTT. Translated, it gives CASSPLGSAEAFF.

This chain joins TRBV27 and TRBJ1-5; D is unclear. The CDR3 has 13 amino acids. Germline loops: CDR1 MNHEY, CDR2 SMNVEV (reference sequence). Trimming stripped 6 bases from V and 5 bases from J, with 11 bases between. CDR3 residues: CASSGRFHQPQHF. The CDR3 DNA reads TGTGCCAGCAGCGGACGGTTCCATCAGCCCCAGCATTTT.

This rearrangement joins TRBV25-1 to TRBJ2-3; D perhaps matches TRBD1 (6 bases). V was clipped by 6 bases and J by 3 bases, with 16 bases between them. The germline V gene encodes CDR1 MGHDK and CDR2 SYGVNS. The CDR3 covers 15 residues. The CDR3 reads CASSYQGIGTDTQYF. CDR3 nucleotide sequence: TGTGCCAGCAGCTATCAGGGGATAGGAACAGATACGCAGTATTTT.

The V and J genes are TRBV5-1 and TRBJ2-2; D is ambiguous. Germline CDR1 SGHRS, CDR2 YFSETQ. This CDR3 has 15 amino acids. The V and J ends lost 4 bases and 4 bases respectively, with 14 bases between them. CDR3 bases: TGCGCCAGCAGCGTACTCTTAGGATCCACCGGGGAGCTGTTTTTT. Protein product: CASSVLLGSTGELFF.

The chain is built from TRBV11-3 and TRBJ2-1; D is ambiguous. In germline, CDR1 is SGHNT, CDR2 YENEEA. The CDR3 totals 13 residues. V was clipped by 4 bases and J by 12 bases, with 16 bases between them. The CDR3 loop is CASSSGPGLGQFF. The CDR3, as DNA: TGTGCCAGCAGCTCCGGGCCGGGCCTTGGGCAGTTCTTC.

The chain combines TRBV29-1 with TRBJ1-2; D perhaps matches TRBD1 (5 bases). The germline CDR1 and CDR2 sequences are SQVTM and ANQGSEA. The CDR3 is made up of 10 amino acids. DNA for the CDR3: TGCAGTATTTGGGACGGGCTCCTCACCTTC. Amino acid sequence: CSIWDGLLTF.

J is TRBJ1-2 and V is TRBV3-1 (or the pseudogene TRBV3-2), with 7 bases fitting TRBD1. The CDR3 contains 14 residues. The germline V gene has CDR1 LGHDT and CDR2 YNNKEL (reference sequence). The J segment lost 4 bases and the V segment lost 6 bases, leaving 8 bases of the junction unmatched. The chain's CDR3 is CASRNTGETYGYTF. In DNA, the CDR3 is TGTGCCAGCAGAAACACAGGGGAGACCTATGGCTACACCTTC.

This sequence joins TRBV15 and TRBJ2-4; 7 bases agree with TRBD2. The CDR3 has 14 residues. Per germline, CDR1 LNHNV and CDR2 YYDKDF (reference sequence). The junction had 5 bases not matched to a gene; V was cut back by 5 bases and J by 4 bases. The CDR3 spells CATSQRDAKNIQYF. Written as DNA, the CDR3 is TGTGCCACCAGCCAGCGGGACGCAAAAAACATTCAGTACTTC.

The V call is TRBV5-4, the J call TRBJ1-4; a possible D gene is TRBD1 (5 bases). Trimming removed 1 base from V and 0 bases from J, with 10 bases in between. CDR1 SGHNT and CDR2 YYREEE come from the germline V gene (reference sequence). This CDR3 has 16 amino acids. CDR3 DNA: TGTGCCAGCAGCTTGAAAGGACACGCAACTAATGAAAAACTGTTTTTT. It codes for CASSLKGHATNEKLFF.

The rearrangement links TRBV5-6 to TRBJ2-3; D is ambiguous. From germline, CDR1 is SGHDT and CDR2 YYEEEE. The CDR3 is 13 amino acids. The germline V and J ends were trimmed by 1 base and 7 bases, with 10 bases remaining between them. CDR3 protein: CASSLPSTYTQYF. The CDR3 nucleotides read TGTGCCAGCAGCTTGCCGTCTACCTATACGCAGTATTTT.